This is a list of T cell receptor beta chains from one sample in a study of blood T cells in healthy people across ages. TCRdb re-derived calls from the 5' RACE reads in MiXCR, one entry per CDR3 protein. The table lists hundreds of thousands of distinct CDR3 sequences, roughly 26% of them singletons, with approximately 15% in the top ten. Sequenced material: blood. These receptors originate from a woman older than 75 in good health. Each CDR3 is given with its conserved first and last residue. D genes are given only for firm matches. Expanded clones are given a class, and other clones once, few, many or no size at all.

v_call,cdr3_length,clone_size,j_call,d_call,cdr3_nt,cdr3_aa
TRBV6-6,15,few,TRBJ1-2,NA,TGTGCCAGCAGTTACTCGAACGGGGGAAGTTATGGCTACACCTTC,CASSYSNGGSYGYTF
TRBV6-5,14,many,TRBJ1-2,NA,TGTGCCAGCGGAGAAGGGGGACCCTTTTTTGGCTACACCTTC,CASGEGGPFFGYTF
TRBV6-2/TRBV6-3,15,few,TRBJ1-2,NA,TGTGCCAGCAACCCACGGGTCCAGGGAAACTATGGCTACACCTTC,CASNPRVQGNYGYTF
TRBV28,15,many,TRBJ2-1,NA,TGTGCCAGCAGTCCCCCTTCTGCCCAGGGCTATGAGCAGTTCTTC,CASSPPSAQGYEQFF
TRBV5-1,13,many,TRBJ2-5,NA,TGCGCCAGCAGCTTTGGCATACAAGAGACCCAGTACTTC,CASSFGIQETQYF
TRBV7-9,15,once,TRBJ2-3,NA,TGTGCCAGCAGCTTAGGTAGCGCAGGCACAGATACGCAGTATTTT,CASSLGSAGTDTQYF
TRBV27,13,many,TRBJ2-5,NA,TGTGCCAGCAGTGCGACAGCAGCCGGGGAGCAGTACTTC,CASSATAAGEQYF
TRBV20-1,13,NA,TRBJ1-6,NA,TGCAGTGCTAATTTGGGCCCTAATTCACCCCTCCACTTT,CSANLGPNSPLHF
TRBV6-1,13,many,TRBJ2-3,NA,TGTGCCAGCAATCTAGGGGAGGCAGATACGCAGTATTTT,CASNLGEADTQYF
TRBV29-1,12,many,TRBJ1-2,TRBD1,TGCAGCGTGTGGGACAGGGGGCCTGGCTACACCTTC,CSVWDRGPGYTF
TRBV12-3/TRBV12-4,16,NA,TRBJ2-1,NA,TGTGCCAGCACTCTGGCTACAGGCTCTACCTACAATGAGCAGTTCTTC,CASTLATGSTYNEQFF
TRBV20-1,13,many,TRBJ2-7,TRBD1,TGCAGTGCTAGAGAGGACAGGGGTTCAGGGCAGTACTTC,CSAREDRGSGQYF
TRBV29-1,14,few,TRBJ2-1,NA,TGCAGCGTTGGGTCGGGGGGCTTTTACAATGAGCAGTTCTTC,CSVGSGGFYNEQFF
TRBV12-3/TRBV12-4,14,few,TRBJ2-3,NA,TGTGCCAGCAGTCCGAGGGGGGGGGCAGATACGCAGTATTTT,CASSPRGGADTQYF
TRBV7-7,13,NA,TRBJ2-1,NA,TGTGCTAGCAGCTTAGTCGGGGAGAATGAGCAGTTCTTC,CASSLVGENEQFF
TRBV5-1,13,many,TRBJ2-7,TRBD2,TGCGCCAGCAGCCCGGGGACTAGTCAAGAGCAGTACTTC,CASSPGTSQEQYF
TRBV5-1,15,few,TRBJ1-2,NA,TGCGCCAGCAGCTTGGGACAACGATCTAACTATGGCTACACCTTC,CASSLGQRSNYGYTF
TRBV5-5,16,NA,TRBJ1-4,NA,TGTGCCAGCAGCTTGGTACCCGGACAGCCAAATGAAAAACTGTTTTTT,CASSLVPGQPNEKLFF
TRBV14,14,few,TRBJ1-2,NA,TGTGCCAGCAGCCAAGATTGGGGGCCCTATGGCTACACCTTC,CASSQDWGPYGYTF
TRBV20-1,14,NA,TRBJ1-2,NA,TGCAGTGCTAGAGAGGTCCGGAACAGCTATGGCTACACCTTC,CSAREVRNSYGYTF
TRBV3-1,16,few,TRBJ2-1,TRBD1,TGTGCCAGCAGCCAAGAGAGGGACAGGGCTACCAATGAGCAGTTCTTC,CASSQERDRATNEQFF
TRBV4-3,15,many,TRBJ1-2,TRBD1,TGCGCCAGCAGCCAAGATCACAGGGGAACCTATGGCTACACCTTC,CASSQDHRGTYGYTF
TRBV12-3/TRBV12-4,14,NA,TRBJ2-3,NA,TGTGCCAGCACCCCGGGACCGGGCACAGATACGCAGTATTTT,CASTPGPGTDTQYF
TRBV29-1,13,many,TRBJ1-5,TRBD1,TGCAGCGTTGGACAGGGGCGGAATCAGCCCCAGCATTTT,CSVGQGRNQPQHF
TRBV4-3,18,many,TRBJ2-1,NA,TGCGCCAGCAGCCAAGGAACGTCCTGGGACACGGGCGACAAAGAGCAGTTCTTC,CASSQGTSWDTGDKEQFF
TRBV19,17,NA,TRBJ2-4,TRBD1,TGTGCCAGTAGTATAGATCTAGGGACAGGGACCAAAAACATTCAGTACTTC,CASSIDLGTGTKNIQYF
TRBV27,16,NA,TRBJ2-5,NA,TGTGCCGGCAGTTTACTCGGGCCTATCTACCAAGAGACCCAGTACTTC,CAGSLLGPIYQETQYF
TRBV20-1,15,NA,TRBJ1-1,TRBD1,TGCAGTGCTAGACACTCACAGGGGGCACTTACTGAAGCTTTCTTT,CSARHSQGALTEAFF
TRBV7-2,17,few,TRBJ1-2,NA,TGTGCCAGCAGCTTAGGGGCAGGGGAGTCTCTACGATATGGCTACACCTTC,CASSLGAGESLRYGYTF
TRBV29-1,15,many,TRBJ2-1,NA,TGCAGCGTAGGCGGCAGGCCAGTTCCTGGCAATGAGCAGTTCTTC,CSVGGRPVPGNEQFF
TRBV27,13,many,TRBJ2-5,NA,TGTGCCAGCAGCTCCCCGCCCCAAGAGACCCAGTACTTC,CASSSPPQETQYF
TRBV20-1,14,many,TRBJ2-7,TRBD1,TGCAGTGCTATATCCCGGGACAGGGTTCGCGAGCAGTACTTC,CSAISRDRVREQYF
TRBV2,16,NA,TRBJ1-2,TRBD1,TGTGCCAGCAGTCCCGGGCAGGGGGGTCCTAACTATGGCTACACCTTC,CASSPGQGGPNYGYTF
TRBV10-3,16,NA,TRBJ2-3,TRBD1,TGTGCCATCAGTGACCCTTTACAGGGGCACACAGATATGCAGTATTTT,CAISDPLQGHTDMQYF
TRBV7-2,15,many,TRBJ2-7,TRBD2,TGTGCCAGCAGCATAGGAGCGGGGGGGCGAGGCGAGCAGTACTTC,CASSIGAGGRGEQYF
TRBV20-1,15,NA,TRBJ2-7,TRBD2,TGCAGTGCTAGAGACCGACTAGCGGGAGCGAACGAGCAGTACTTC,CSARDRLAGANEQYF
TRBV6-2/TRBV6-3,13,many,TRBJ2-7,NA,TGTGCCAGCAGTTGGCGGGTATTGGGCGAGCAGTACTTC,CASSWRVLGEQYF
TRBV7-8,13,NA,TRBJ2-1,TRBD2,TGTGCCAACAGCTTAGCGGGGGTCAATGAGCAGTTCTTC,CANSLAGVNEQFF
TRBV6-5,16,many,TRBJ2-5,TRBD2,TGTGCCAGCAGTTACCAGGGACTAGCGAGTAAAGAGACCCAGTACTTC,CASSYQGLASKETQYF
TRBV11-3,16,NA,TRBJ2-3,NA,TGTGCCAGCAGCCCTGAAGGGGGAAGGGGCACAGATACGCAGTATTTT,CASSPEGGRGTDTQYF
TRBV5-5,15,few,TRBJ1-1,NA,TGTGCCAGCAGCTTGGGGCAGGGGTTCATCAATGGAGCTTTCTTT,CASSLGQGFINGAFF
TRBV7-9,12,many,TRBJ1-5,NA,TGTGCCAGCAGCACCGGACGTCAGCCCCAGCATTTT,CASSTGRQPQHF
TRBV20-1,12,NA,TRBJ1-1,NA,TGCAGTGCTATTCGGGAAGGGACTGAAGCTTTCTTT,CSAIREGTEAFF
TRBV5-1,15,NA,TRBJ2-3,NA,TGCGCCAGCAGCTGGGAGGGGGCTAGCACAGATACGCAGTATTTT,CASSWEGASTDTQYF
TRBV6-6,11,NA,TRBJ1-1,NA,TGTGCCAGCAGCTCCCCAAGTGTAGCTTTCTTT,CASSSPSVAFF
TRBV20-1,15,few,TRBJ1-1,NA,TGCAGTGCGGGAACAAGGACATGGTCGTTGACTGAAGCTTTCTTT,CSAGTRTWSLTEAFF
TRBV7-9,15,NA,TRBJ2-3,TRBD1,TGTGCCAGCAGCGCAGACAGGGCCGGCACAGATACGCAGTATTTT,CASSADRAGTDTQYF
TRBV5-1,16,NA,TRBJ2-3,NA,TGCGCCAGCAGCTTGGTTTCCAACCCAGGGCAAGGTACGCAGTATTTT,CASSLVSNPGQGTQYF
TRBV29-1,14,NA,TRBJ2-5,NA,TGCAGCGTTGGTCTTGTGGTCCTACAAGAGACCCAGTACTTC,CSVGLVVLQETQYF
TRBV11-2,14,few,TRBJ1-6,TRBD1,TGTGCCAGCAGCCCCGGGACAGGGGGAAGGACCCTCCACTTT,CASSPGTGGRTLHF
TRBV6-2/TRBV6-3,15,NA,TRBJ1-4,TRBD1,TGTGCCAGCAGTGACGCAGGGGGAACTAATGAAAAACTGTTTTTT,CASSDAGGTNEKLFF